This TCR beta chain appears in the sequencing data of a study of blood T cell repertoires in COVID-19. Study details: PBMCs, B-cell-depleted T cells, or T cells were the source of the cDNA or gDNA that made up the material.

Generated by immunoSEQ multiplex PCR, the TCRdb table keeps only in-frame clones and is missing some. The repertoire includes roughly 200,000 clones, 83% of them detected once, and 1.3% sits in the top ten. This receptor was obtained from a woman younger than 45 with COVID-19, enrolled during active disease. The sample taken for sequencing was peripheral blood.

DNA of the CDR3: TGTGCCAGCAGGCCGACCGACAGGTCCTACGAGCAGTACTTC. The encoded protein is CASRPTDRSYEQYF. The chain is built from TRBV7-9 and TRBJ2-7, with a tentative D call TRBD1 (6 bases). Germline loops: CDR1 SEHNR, CDR2 FQNEAQ (reference sequence). The CDR3 runs to 14 residues. Trimming removed 6 bases from V and 1 base from J, with 13 bases in between. The variable domain in full, completed from reference TRBV7-9 and TRBJ2-7, reads DTGVSQNPRHKITKRGQNVTFRCDPISEHNRLYWYRQTLGQGPEFLTYFQNEAQLEKSRLLSDRFSAERPKGSFSTLEIQRTEQGDSAMYLCASRPTDRSYEQYFGPGTRLTVT.